Below, one T cell receptor beta chain is given with its context. Its antigen is unknown. Unrecorded immune exposures were likely, despite nominal health at sampling. This entry belongs to a study of cytomegalovirus exposure and HLA in healthy donors. It was with 60 Vbeta and 13 Jbeta primers that the PCR ran. Sequencing was performed with immunoSEQ multiplex PCR; in TCRdb, only in-frame clones are kept and a portion is missing. The table shows some 130,000 clones, with about two thirds occurring only once. General study findings and limits: Later analysis identified several of the most significant clusters that appeared linked to common viral pathogens. Upon later analysis, HLA-associated TCR beta chains proved more clonally expanded than other, equally common chains.

This sequence originates from a human donor in good health. Material: PBMCs.

For the CDR3, the DNA is TGTGCCAGCAGCCGACGGGGCTCTGGGGCCAACGTCCTGACTTTC. Translating gives CASSRRGSGANVLTF. The genes are TRBV6-5 and TRBJ2-6, with TRBD2 as a possible D gene (5 bases). The CDR3 contains 15 residues. Looked up from germline, CDR1 is MNHEY and CDR2 is SVGAGI. Trimming removed 6 bases at V and 0 bases at J, with 9 bases between.